The clone carrying this TCR beta chain was recorded a few times. Its antigen is currently unknown. CDR3 size: 13 residues. CDR1 SGHRS and CDR2 YFSETQ come from the germline V gene. The V end was cut by 5 bases, the J end by 5 bases, with 14 bases between. Unique molecular identifiers were built into the TCRbeta library. TCRdb redid the calling of the PCR reads with MiXCR, one entry per CDR3 protein. The profile shows under 850,000 distinct CDR3 sequences, approximately 14% of them singletons. These data are taken from a study of T-cell reconstitution after alpha-beta-depleted transplantation in children. General observations from the study: As was reported, about two months after transplant, alpha-beta T cells came from several hundred expanded graft clones. Fresh T-cell production supplied most of the T-cell counts and diversity seen one year after transplant.

The receptor was derived from a girl aged 2-10 years with congenital amegakaryocytic thrombocytopenia, due to receive a stem cell transplant. This chain uses TRBV5-1 with TRBJ2-7; possibly TRBD1 or TRBD2 for D (5 bases each). Sequenced material: PBMCs, taken before TCRalphabeta/CD19-depleted stem cell transplant. The CDR3 sequence is CASSWGIRDEQYF. The CDR3 nucleotides are TGCGCCAGCAGTTGGGGGATCAGAGACGAGCAGTACTTC.